This T cell receptor beta chain was captured by sequencing in a study of cytomegalovirus exposure and HLA in healthy donors (dated by TCRdb to the late 2010s). In terms of the full investigation: According to an earlier analysis of around 600 of the donors, about 179 million T cells yielded 117 million unique TCR beta sequences and roughly 280 Gb of sequence data. Around 320 gigabases of sequencing data and approximately 93 million unique TCR sequences were included in an early release covering roughly 600 HLA-typed donors. Typing coverage varied by locus: roughly 620-630 donors for A, B, C, DRB1 and DQB1; under 550 for DQA1; some 610 for DPA1; fewer than 480 for DPB1. An earlier analysis of approximately 580 of the donors used high-throughput TCR beta sequencing to judge whether each TCR beta V gene segment behaved as functional or pseudogenic. The study profiled the T cell repertoires of under 850 subjects by immunosequencing and related them to cytomegalovirus serostatus. The study aimed to test whether signatures of past pathogen exposure could be identified by cataloging public T cell receptors. Alongside the repertoire data, information on donor age, sex, ethnicity and CMV serostatus was compiled. A later genetic analysis used genome-wide SNP genotypes for about three fifths of the 666 donors, treating that subset as a discovery cohort. HLA typing included class I and class II loci at four-digit resolution. Every discovery cohort repertoire had been produced on one sequencing platform. Among the approximately 430 genotyped donors, more than 70% belonged to the genetic ancestry cluster associated with self-reported Caucasian donors. In addition to the first cohort of around 670 subjects, a separate validation cohort of over 90 different subjects was used. Rather than using new phenotypic data, the later analysis identified candidate immune exposures from TCR beta sequences and from how often those sequences occurred across donors. Five DR-DQ haplotypes were treated as single units for association and clustering because of strong linkage in the cohort. To predict cytomegalovirus infection status, the study combined high-throughput TCR immunosequencing, statistical association of individual TCRs with disease status, and machine learning. In a later analysis, previously published TCR beta repertoires from fewer than 750 donors were re-analyzed and high-resolution HLA genotyping was added so that TCR occurrence patterns could be studied. Among 398 genotyped donors of the cohort, an average of around 240,000 unique TCR beta nucleotide sequences was sequenced per donor, of which 15% to 20% were non-productive. General conclusions and limits of the study: A cluster of highly shared sequence variants was judged likely to be a technical artifact of the sequencing pipeline. A total of 164 TCR beta chains were listed by the study as associated with cytomegalovirus. Sequencing depth was assumed to be roughly uniform across donors in the presence/absence analyses, though that assumption may not hold. In a later analysis, HLA-associated TCR beta chains were found to be more clonally expanded and to have lower generation probabilities than equally common non-associated chains. According to a later analysis, TCR association rates differed among HLA loci, with DRB1 alleles showing the most associated TCRs and HLA-C alleles showing the fewest. Because HLA typing was missing for some donors at each locus, association tests included only the typed subset. The cohort was sequenced for TCR beta chains only, and without alpha or paired-chain data the features that could be detected were limited. Some IMGT-functional V segments, including TRBV6-2 and TRBV6-3, could not be told apart with the 87-base-pair reads, so those segments were excluded. In a later analysis, most CMV-associated TCR beta chains were found to appear HLA-restricted, with HLA associations seemingly driven largely by CMV exposure. A few of the identified cytomegalovirus-associated TCR beta chains were confirmed in vitro to be specific for cytomegalovirus antigens. When HLA alleles, especially DR and DQ, strongly co-occurred, attributing TCR associations to individual alleles was difficult. Correlated functional status among segregating V segments might be attributable to linkage disequilibrium, but an unknown experimental factor could not be ruled out. Because counts were too low, around 18 rarely observed V segments, including chromosome 9 orphons, were left out of the earlier analysis of over 550 of the donors. It was suggested by the authors that the approach could potentially be generalized to other disease states and immunological phenotypes. Most TCR sequences were seen in very few donors, while some public TCRs were found in many individuals. In a later analysis, some 18,000 TCR beta sequences were associated with specific HLA alleles at a false discovery rate of 0.05. Broadly in line with IMGT annotations, most TCR beta V segments showed up in productive rearrangements about 87% or about 30% of the time in an earlier analysis of about 500 of the donors. For the cohort, immune exposure information was limited to CMV serostatus. A further reported finding was that TCR beta sequences accurately predicted the HLA-A and HLA-B alleles for most subjects in the first cohort. In a later genetic analysis, fewer N-insertions in productive TCRs were reported among donors in an Asian-associated ancestry cluster than the roughly 670-donor mean. In a later genetic analysis, a missense DCLRE1C variant was associated with V-gene and J-gene trimming of TCR beta chains, and the association was replicated in an independent cohort. Several of the top co-occurrence clusters appeared to be linked to parvovirus B19, influenza, CMV and Epstein-Barr virus, according to a later analysis. The classifier was reported to diagnose cytomegalovirus status with high specificity and sensitivity in both the original cohort and the validation cohort.

The library relied on the immunoSEQ multiplex PCR assay. The multiplex PCR relied on a mix of 60 forward primers for TCR Vbeta segments and 13 reverse primers for TCR Jbeta segments. Amplification of the CDR3 region of rearranged TCR beta genes was performed with a multiplex PCR assay on genomic DNA. On the Illumina HiSeq System, the amplified TCR beta libraries were sequenced as 87-base-pair reads. The paper's data handling went like this. A later analysis tallied 75 million to 95 million unique TCR beta chains across the 700 or so repertoires, and roughly 11 million of those chains were shared by two or more donors. To remove PCR and sequencing errors, raw reads were error-corrected and collapsed into unique sequences using a nearest-neighbor algorithm that merged closely related sequences. CDR3 sequences were aligned to IMGT reference sequences to assign V, D and J gene segments. For a sequence to be retained, a match of at least six nucleotides to both a V gene segment and a J gene segment was required. Rearrangements were classified as productive when the CDR3 lacked stop codons and remained in frame with V and J, and all other rearrangements were classified as non-productive. CDR3 was defined by IMGT convention, running from the second conserved V-encoded cysteine to the conserved J-encoded phenylalanine. Sequences without an unambiguous match to a single V gene segment were excluded from the earlier analysis of a few hundred of the donors. An earlier analysis of approximately 590 of the donors classified V segments as functional when productive rearrangements were above 56.7% and as segregating when the standard deviation between donors was above 5%. To diagnose cytomegalovirus status from the catalog of TCR beta chain sequences, a statistical classification framework was built. In a later analysis, V and J genes were assigned by comparing TCR nucleotide sequences against IMGT/GENE-DB human TR gene sequences. In a later analysis, CDR3 sequences and most-parsimonious VDJ recombination scenarios were assigned using the TCRdist pipeline. A later analysis defined each TCR beta chain by its CDR3 amino acid sequence plus V-gene family, and excluded reads lacking a unique V-gene family. A later analysis removed roughly 590 highly shared, low-generation-probability nucleotide sequences to deal with suspected cross-contamination and a sequencing artifact. In a later analysis, a clonal expansion index was calculated for each public chain from normalized within-repertoire ranks of inferred template counts. In a later analysis, generation probabilities were computed with a VDJ recombination model fitted to out-of-frame rearrangements, and the resulting probabilities were checked against IGoR. A later analysis scored TCR-TCR, TCR-HLA and TCR-CMV co-occurrence with hypergeometric tests, applying a repertoire-size bias correction to TCR pairs. To estimate false discovery rates, a later analysis permuted the HLA or CMV assignments 20 times. In a later analysis, co-occurring TCRs were grouped using DBSCAN, with TCRdist sequence similarity added in when clustering inside HLA-allele-positive subsets. Repertoires with fewer than 30,000 or more than 120,000 public chains, plus five repertoires with anomalous nucleotide sharing, were excluded from co-occurrence clustering. TCRdb mirrors the immuneACCESS table, restricted to in-frame sequences. Some clones are absent from its copies; in checked studies, under half trace to an unresolved V gene, and the reason for the others is unknown. V and J calls and clone size follow that table, whereas D and trimming were derived from the DNA. The sample table holds over 130,000 clones, of which roughly three fifths were seen once. The ten biggest clones cover 6.5% of the sample.

This clone has more than one count but fewer than ten. There is no known antigen for this receptor. No per-base quality is available; no much larger clone lies one base away. The cohort consisted of 600 to 750 healthy bone marrow donors. At the time of sampling, every cohort member was nominally healthy, though immune exposures that went unrecorded were likely present. The donor was CMV seronegative and belonged to the group of 380 or so seronegative cohort members. A peripheral blood sample was collected from each donor, and TCR beta sequencing was performed on peripheral blood mononuclear cells. Genomic DNA was extracted from the blood cell samples with the Qiagen DNeasy Blood Extraction Kit. CDR1 and CDR2 were assigned from the germline V gene as MNHEY and SVGAGI. V lost 6 bases and J lost 0 bases; the stretch between them is 6 bases long. The CDR3 runs 13 residues from the cysteine to the phenylalanine. Only CDR3 DNA is held: 39 bases, read in frame from base 1.

Sequences were obtained from PBMCs. The sequence joins TRBV6-5 to TRBJ1-3; the D segment could be TRBD1, given 5 matching bases. The receptor comes from a woman in her fifties or sixties in good health and CMV-seronegative. At the DNA level, the sequence is TGTGCCAGCAGCGACAGCTCTGGAAACACCATATATTTT. This yields the protein CASSDSSGNTIYF.